This T cell receptor (beta chain) was captured by sequencing in a study of cytomegalovirus exposure and HLA in healthy donors. Across the study: The same platform was used for the approximately 120 validation repertoires as for the roughly 700 first-cohort repertoires, as reported in a later analysis.

Repertoires were generated with immunoSEQ multiplex PCR, while TCRdb's copy carries only in-frame clones and drops some. The sample gives about 120,000 clones, about 83% of which show up once; 2.1% is in the top ten. This CDR3 region has 13 residues. This receptor was identified in a woman aged 25 to 39 in good health and CMV-seronegative. V gene TRBV7-5 combines with J gene TRBJ1-5; the table's D call, TRBD1, has no DNA check behind it. TRBV7-5 is given as a pseudogene. Sequencing was carried out using PBMCs. The CDR3 reads CARRPDRFKPQHF. CDR3 sequence (DNA): TGTGCCAGAAGACCCGACAGGTTTAAGCCCCAGCATTTT.